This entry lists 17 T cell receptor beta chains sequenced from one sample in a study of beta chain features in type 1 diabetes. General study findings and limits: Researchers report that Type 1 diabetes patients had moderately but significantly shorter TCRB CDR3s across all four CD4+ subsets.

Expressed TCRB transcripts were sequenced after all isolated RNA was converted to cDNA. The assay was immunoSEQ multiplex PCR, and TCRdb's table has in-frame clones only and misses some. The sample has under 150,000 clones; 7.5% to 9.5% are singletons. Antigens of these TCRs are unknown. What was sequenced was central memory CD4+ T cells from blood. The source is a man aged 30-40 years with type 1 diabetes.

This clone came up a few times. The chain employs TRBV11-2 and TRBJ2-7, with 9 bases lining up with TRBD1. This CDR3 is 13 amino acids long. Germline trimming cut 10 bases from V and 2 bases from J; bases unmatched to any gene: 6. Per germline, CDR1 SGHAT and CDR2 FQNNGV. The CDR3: CATSTGGTYEQYF. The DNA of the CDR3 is TGTGCCACCTCGACAGGGGGAACCTACGAGCAGTACTTC.

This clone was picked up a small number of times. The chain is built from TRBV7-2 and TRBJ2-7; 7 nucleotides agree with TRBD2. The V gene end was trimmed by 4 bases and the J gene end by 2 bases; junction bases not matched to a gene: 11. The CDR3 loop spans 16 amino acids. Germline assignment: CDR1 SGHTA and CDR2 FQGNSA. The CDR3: CASSSPLGGGTYEQYF. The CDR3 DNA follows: TGTGCCAGCAGCTCCCCTTTGGGGGGGGGTACCTACGAGCAGTACTTC.

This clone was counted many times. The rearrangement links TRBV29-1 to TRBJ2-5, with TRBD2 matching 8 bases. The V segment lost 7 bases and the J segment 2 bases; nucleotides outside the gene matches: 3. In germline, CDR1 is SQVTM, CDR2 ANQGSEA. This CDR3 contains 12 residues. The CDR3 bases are TGCAGCGGTAGCGGGGCACAAGAGACCCAGTACTTC. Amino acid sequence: CSGSGAQETQYF.

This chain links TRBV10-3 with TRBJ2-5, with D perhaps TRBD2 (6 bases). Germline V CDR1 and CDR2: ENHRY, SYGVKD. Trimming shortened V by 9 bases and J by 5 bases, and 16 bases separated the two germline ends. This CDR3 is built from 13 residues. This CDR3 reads CAIQRAGLETQYF. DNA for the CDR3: TGTGCCATACAAAGGGCGGGATTGGAGACCCAGTACTTC.

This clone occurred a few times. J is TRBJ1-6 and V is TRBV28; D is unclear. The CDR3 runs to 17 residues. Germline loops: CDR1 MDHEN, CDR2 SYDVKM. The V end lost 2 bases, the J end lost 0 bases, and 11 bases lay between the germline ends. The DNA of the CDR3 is TGTGCCAGCAGTTTAGGTCGGGGAATCTCCTATAATTCACCCCTCCACTTT. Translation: CASSLGRGISYNSPLHF. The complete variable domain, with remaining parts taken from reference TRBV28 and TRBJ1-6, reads DVKVTQSSRYLVKRTGEKVFLECVQDMDHENMFWYRQDPGLGLRLIYFSYDVKMKEKGDIPEGYSVSREKKERFSLILESASTNQTSMYLCASSLGRGISYNSPLHFGNGTRLTVT.

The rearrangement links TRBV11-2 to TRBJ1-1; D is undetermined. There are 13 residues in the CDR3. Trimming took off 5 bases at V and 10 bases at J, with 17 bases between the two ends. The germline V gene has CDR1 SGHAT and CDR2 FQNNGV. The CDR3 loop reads CASSIGTLKSAFF. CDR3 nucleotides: TGTGCCAGCAGCATCGGTACTCTAAAATCAGCTTTCTTT.

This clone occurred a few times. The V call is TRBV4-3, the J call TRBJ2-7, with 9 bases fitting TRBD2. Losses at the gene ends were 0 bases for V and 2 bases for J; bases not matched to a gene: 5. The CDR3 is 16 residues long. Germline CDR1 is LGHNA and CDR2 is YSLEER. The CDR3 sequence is CASSQDLAGSPYEQYF. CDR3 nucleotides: TGCGCCAGCAGCCAAGATCTAGCGGGGAGTCCCTACGAGCAGTACTTC.

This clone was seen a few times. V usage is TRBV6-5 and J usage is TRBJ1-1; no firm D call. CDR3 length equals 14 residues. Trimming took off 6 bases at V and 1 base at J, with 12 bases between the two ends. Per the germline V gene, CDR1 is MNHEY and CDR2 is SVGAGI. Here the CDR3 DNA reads TGTGCCAGCAGGGGCGGGAGGAGGAACACTGAAGCTTTCTTT. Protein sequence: CASRGGRRNTEAFF.

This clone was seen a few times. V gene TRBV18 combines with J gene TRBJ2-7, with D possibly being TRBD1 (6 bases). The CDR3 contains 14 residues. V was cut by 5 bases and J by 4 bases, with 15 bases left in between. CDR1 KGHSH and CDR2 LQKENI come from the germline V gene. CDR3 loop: CASSYSGTPYEQYF. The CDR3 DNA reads TGTGCCAGCTCATATTCCGGGACACCGTACGAGCAGTACTTC.

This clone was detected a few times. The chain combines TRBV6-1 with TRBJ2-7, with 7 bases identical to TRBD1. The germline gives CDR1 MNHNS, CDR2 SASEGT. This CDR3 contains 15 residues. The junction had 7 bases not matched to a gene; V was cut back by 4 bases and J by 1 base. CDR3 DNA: TGTGCCAGCAGTGTCTCTGGGACAGTATCCTACGAGCAGTACTTC. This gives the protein CASSVSGTVSYEQYF.

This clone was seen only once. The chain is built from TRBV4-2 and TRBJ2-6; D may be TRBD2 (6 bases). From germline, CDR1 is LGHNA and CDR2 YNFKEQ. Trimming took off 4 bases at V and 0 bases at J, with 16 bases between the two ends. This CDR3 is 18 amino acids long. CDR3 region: CASSPRRDGSSGANVLTF. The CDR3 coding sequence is TGTGCCAGCAGCCCACGCCGGGACGGGAGCTCTGGGGCCAACGTCCTGACTTTC.

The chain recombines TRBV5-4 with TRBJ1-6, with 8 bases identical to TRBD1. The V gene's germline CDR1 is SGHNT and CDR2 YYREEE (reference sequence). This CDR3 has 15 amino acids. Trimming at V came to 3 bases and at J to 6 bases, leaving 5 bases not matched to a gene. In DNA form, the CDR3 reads TGTGCCAGCAGCTCACGACAGGGGAGTAATTCACCCCTCCACTTT. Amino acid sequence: CASSSRQGSNSPLHF.

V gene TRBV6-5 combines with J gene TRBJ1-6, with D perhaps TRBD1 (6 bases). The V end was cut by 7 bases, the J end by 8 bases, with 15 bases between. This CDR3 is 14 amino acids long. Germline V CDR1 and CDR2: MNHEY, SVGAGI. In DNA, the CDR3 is TGTGCCAGCACCAGGGGAGGGGCGGATTCACCCCTCCACTTT. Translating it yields CASTRGGADSPLHF.

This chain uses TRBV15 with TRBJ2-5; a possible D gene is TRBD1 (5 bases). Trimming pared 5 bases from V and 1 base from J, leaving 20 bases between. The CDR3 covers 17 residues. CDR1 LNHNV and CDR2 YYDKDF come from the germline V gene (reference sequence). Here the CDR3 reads CATSPQVTAVIQETQYF. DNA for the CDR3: TGTGCCACCAGCCCCCAAGTGACAGCTGTAATCCAAGAGACCCAGTACTTC. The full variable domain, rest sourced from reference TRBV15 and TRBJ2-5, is DAMVIQNPRYQVTQFGKPVTLSCSQTLNHNVMYWYQQKSSQAPKLLFHYYDKDFNNEADTPDNFQSRRPNTSFCFLDIRSPGLGDTAMYLCATSPQVTAVIQETQYFGPGTRLLVL.

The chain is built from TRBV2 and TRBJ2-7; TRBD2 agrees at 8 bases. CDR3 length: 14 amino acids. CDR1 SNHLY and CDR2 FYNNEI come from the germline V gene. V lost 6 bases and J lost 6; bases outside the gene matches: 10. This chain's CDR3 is CASRVGLGASEQYF. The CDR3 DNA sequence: TGTGCCAGCAGAGTGGGACTAGGGGCATCCGAGCAGTACTTC.

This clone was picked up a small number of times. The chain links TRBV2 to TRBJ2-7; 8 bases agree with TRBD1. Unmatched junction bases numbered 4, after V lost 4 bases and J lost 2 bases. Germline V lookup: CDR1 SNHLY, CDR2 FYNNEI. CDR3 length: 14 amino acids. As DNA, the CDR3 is TGTGCCAGCAGTGGTAGACAGGGGACCTACGAGCAGTACTTC. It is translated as CASSGRQGTYEQYF.

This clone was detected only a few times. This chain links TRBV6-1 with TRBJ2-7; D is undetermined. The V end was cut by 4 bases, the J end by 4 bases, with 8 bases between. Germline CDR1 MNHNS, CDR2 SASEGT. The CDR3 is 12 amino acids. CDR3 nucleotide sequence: TGTGCCAGCAGTGTCAGCGATTACGAGCAGTACTTC. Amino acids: CASSVSDYEQYF.